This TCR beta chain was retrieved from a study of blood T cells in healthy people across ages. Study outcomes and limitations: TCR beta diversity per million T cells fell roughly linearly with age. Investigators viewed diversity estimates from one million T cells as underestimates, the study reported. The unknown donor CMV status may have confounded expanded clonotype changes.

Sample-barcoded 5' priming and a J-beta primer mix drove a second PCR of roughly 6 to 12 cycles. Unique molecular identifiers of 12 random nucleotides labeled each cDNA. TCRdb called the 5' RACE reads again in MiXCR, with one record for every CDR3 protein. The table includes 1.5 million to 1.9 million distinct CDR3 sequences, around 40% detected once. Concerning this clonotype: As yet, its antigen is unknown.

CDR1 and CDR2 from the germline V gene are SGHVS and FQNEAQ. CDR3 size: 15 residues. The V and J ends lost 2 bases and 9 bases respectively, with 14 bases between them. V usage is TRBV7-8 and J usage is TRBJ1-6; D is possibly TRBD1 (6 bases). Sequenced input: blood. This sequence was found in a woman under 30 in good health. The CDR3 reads CASSLNTGWSSPLHF. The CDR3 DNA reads TGTGCCAGCAGCTTAAACACAGGGTGGAGTTCACCCCTCCACTTT.